This T cell receptor (beta chain) was sequenced in a study of T cell responses to AZD1222 COVID-19 vaccine. Overall study results and limits: Donors were largely white British and mainly female; clonal diversity was possibly underestimated. Regions 160-218 and 743-854 held dominance among vaccine-associated CD4 TCRs, which spanned spike. Among AZD1222 vaccinees, only five or six were seropositive at baseline.

A note on this clone: Its matching antigen is unknown.

Method: immunoSEQ multiplex PCR; TCRdb's copy keeps in-frame clones and lacks some. Among 150,000 to 200,000 clones listed, 92% were seen once. Trimming took 6 bases from V and 4 from J, leaving 18 bases between them. The CDR3 is made up of 16 amino acids. Germline V gives CDR1 MNHEY, CDR2 SMNVEV (reference sequence). The chain has TRBV27 and TRBJ2-2, with D perhaps matching TRBD1 (5 bases). The source was peripheral blood, collected 28 days after the second AZD1222 dose. This receptor was obtained from an adult who received the AZD1222 COVID-19 vaccine. CDR3 nucleotides: TGTGCCAGCAGCCCAGAGGCCAGGGTTTCCACCGGGGAGCTGTTTTTT. It codes for CASSPEARVSTGELFF.